This T cell receptor (beta chain) originates from a study of blood T cell repertoires in COVID-19. Looking at the study overall: Acute and convalescent COVID-19 samples came from the United States, Italy and Spain.

Allocation to cohorts depended on clinical history reported by the participants. Original processing notes: The authors estimated nucleated cell counts from reference gene primer amplification. The table came from immunoSEQ multiplex PCR; TCRdb's copy has only in-frame clones and leaves some out. That table furnishes V, J and clone size, whereas the DNA furnished D and trimming. The sample has under 250,000 clones, 82% seen once. This TCR was recovered from an older woman who had recovered from COVID-19. Sequences were obtained from PBMCs or T cells enriched from blood (not recorded which).

Here the CDR3 DNA reads TGTGCCAGCAGTGAAGCGCACGGGACAGGTTCATCTGGGGCCAACGTCCTGACTTTC. Encoded protein: CASSEAHGTGSSGANVLTF. The chain has TRBV2 and TRBJ2-6; 8 positions agree with TRBD1. Germline V gives CDR1 SNHLY, CDR2 FYNNEI. The ends lost 0 bases at V and 1 base at J; junction bases unmatched: 8. CDR3 size: 19 residues.